These 15 T cell receptor beta chains were all obtained from the same sample, sequenced in a study of blood T cell repertoires in COVID-19. The assay was immunoSEQ multiplex PCR, and TCRdb's table has in-frame clones only and misses some. The sample lists about 60,000 clones, approximately 86% occurring once. Material for sequencing was peripheral blood. Receptor source: a man aged 50-60 years with active COVID-19.

There are a few counts of this clone. The V and J genes are TRBV19 and TRBJ2-2; 15 bases fit TRBD2. Trimming at V came to 6 bases and at J to 4 bases, leaving 3 bases not matched to a gene. The CDR3 extends over 16 amino acids. Germline CDR1 reads LNHDA; CDR2 reads SQIVND (reference sequence). The CDR3 bases are TGTGCCAGTAGGGGACTAGCGGGGGGTTTCACCGGGGAGCTGTTTTTT. Its protein is CASRGLAGGFTGELFF.

The chain has TRBV5-6 and TRBJ1-1; tentatively, D is TRBD1 (6 bases). Between the trimmed V and J ends, which lost 1 base and 7 bases, there was a span of 11 bases. This CDR3 comprises 13 residues. The germline V gene has CDR1 SGHDT and CDR2 YYEEEE. For the CDR3, the DNA is TGTGCCAGCAGCTTGAGGGGGGGCCATGAAGCTTTCTTT. Translated: CASSLRGGHEAFF.

The CDR3 loop is CASSSTGYWDGYTF. DNA of the CDR3: TGTGCCAGCAGTTCGACAGGGTATTGGGATGGCTACACCTTC. The chain uses TRBV28 and TRBJ1-2; TRBD1 agrees at 7 bases. Germline V gives CDR1 MDHEN, CDR2 SYDVKM. CDR3 length: 14 residues. V lost 4 bases, J lost 6 bases, and 8 bases stayed unmatched.

The rearrangement links TRBV4-1 to TRBJ1-2; 8 nucleotides line up with TRBD1. The CDR3 sequence is 13 residues long. Germline values: CDR1 MGHRA, CDR2 YSYEKL. Trimming took 6 bases from V and 4 from J; bases not matched to a gene: 4. CDR3 loop: CASRPQGAYGYTF. The CDR3 nucleotides are TGCGCCAGCAGGCCCCAGGGGGCCTATGGCTACACCTTC.

This sequence joins TRBV4-1 and TRBJ2-2; 9 bases are shared with TRBD2. The CDR3 is 16 amino acids. In germline, CDR1 is MGHRA, CDR2 YSYEKL. The trim removed 1 base at V and 9 bases at J, leaving 9 bases unmatched. CDR3 nucleotides: TGCGCCAGCAGCCAAGTAAAGCTAGCGGGGACCCGGGAGCTGTTTTTT. The encoded protein is CASSQVKLAGTRELFF.

Only a few counts were recorded for this clone. The chain has TRBV2 and TRBJ2-7; D might be TRBD1 (5 bases). From germline, CDR1 is SNHLY and CDR2 FYNNEI. CDR3 length: 14 residues. V was trimmed by 5 bases and J by 4 bases, leaving 15 bases between them. The CDR3, as DNA: TGTGCCAGCAGTAAAACCCAGGGTCGTTACGAGCAGTACTTC. This sequence encodes CASSKTQGRYEQYF. Full variable domain (remainder filled in from reference TRBV2 and TRBJ2-7): EPEVTQTPSHQVTQMGQEVILRCVPISNHLYFYWYRQILGQKVEFLVSFYNNEISEKSEIFDDQFSVERPDGSNFTLKIRSTKLEDSAMYFCASSKTQGRYEQYFGPGTRLTVT.

The gene calls are TRBV9 and TRBJ2-5; the D gene is possibly TRBD1 (6 bases). The CDR3 runs 17 residues. Germline V gene lookup returns CDR1 SGDLS and CDR2 YYNGEE. Trimming shortened V by 3 bases and J by 2 bases, and 20 bases separated the two germline ends. CDR3 nucleotide sequence: TGTGCCAGCAGCGCCGGGACCCAGGGGTTGTATCAAGAGACCCAGTACTTC. Protein: CASSAGTQGLYQETQYF.

This chain uses TRBV5-4 with TRBJ1-1; no clear D. The CDR3 covers 17 residues. The V and J ends lost 0 bases and 2 bases respectively, with 17 bases between them. Germline assignment: CDR1 SGHNT and CDR2 YYREEE (reference sequence). For the CDR3, the DNA is TGTGCCAGCAGCTTGGCCGGCCGGGTTTCAAGAAACACTGAAGCTTTCTTT. This translates into CASSLAGRVSRNTEAFF. The full variable domain, its missing parts supplied by reference TRBV5-4 and TRBJ1-1, is ETGVTQSPTHLIKTRGQQVTLRCSSQSGHNTVSWYQQALGQGPQFIFQYYREEENGRGNFPPRFSGLQFPNYSSELNVNALELDDSALYLCASSLAGRVSRNTEAFFGQGTRLTVV.

This chain's CDR3 is CASRSGQGIYEQYF. CDR3 DNA sequence: TGTGCCAGCAGGTCCGGACAGGGGATCTACGAGCAGTACTTC. The V gene is TRBV6-5, the J gene TRBJ2-7, with 9 bases aligning to TRBD1. This CDR3 has 14 residues. The junction had 6 bases not matched to a gene; V was cut back by 6 bases and J by 3 bases. In germline, CDR1 is MNHEY, CDR2 SVGAGI.

The CDR3 loop is CASSSNYEQYF. The DNA for the CDR3 is TGTGCCAGCAGTTCCAATTACGAGCAGTACTTC. The chain is built from TRBV27 and TRBJ2-7, with D unresolved. CDR1 is MNHEY and CDR2 is SMNVEV in the germline V gene (reference sequence). V dropped 4 bases and J dropped 4 bases, with 5 bases sitting between them. CDR3 length: 11 amino acids.

V and J are TRBV2 and TRBJ2-5; 7 bases match TRBD2. V gave up 8 bases and J gave up 3 bases; unmatched junction bases: 0. This CDR3 is built from 11 residues. Germline assignment: CDR1 SNHLY and CDR2 FYNNEI. The CDR3 loop reads CASRGEETQYF. The CDR3 DNA is TGTGCCAGCCGGGGGGAAGAGACCCAGTACTTC.

In its sample, this clone was seen a few times. J is TRBJ1-5 and V is TRBV21-1; the table names TRBD1, a call not compared with the DNA. TRBV21-1 is described as a pseudogene. The CDR3 is 14 residues long. Written as DNA, the CDR3 is TGTGCCAGCATCGAAACATATAGCAATCAGCCCCAGCATTTT. This codes for CASIETYSNQPQHF.

The chain links TRBV10-3 to TRBJ2-3, with 7 nucleotides matching TRBD1. Germline CDR1 reads ENHRY; CDR2 reads SYGVKD. This CDR3 spans 16 amino acids. V shed 4 bases, J shed 1 base, and the junction held 8 bases outside the gene matches. The CDR3 nucleotides are TGTGCCATCAGTGTAAGTGGAGGACAGGGCACAGATACGCAGTATTTT. Amino acids: CAISVSGGQGTDTQYF.

The V call is TRBV13, the J call TRBJ2-3; weak D call: TRBD2 (5 bases). CDR1 PRHDT and CDR2 FYEKMQ come from the germline V gene (reference sequence). V lost 6 bases, J lost 0 bases, and 13 bases lay in between. The CDR3 loop spans 15 amino acids. The CDR3 loop is CASRRIGISTDTQYF. In nucleotides, the CDR3 is TGTGCCAGCAGACGTATCGGGATTAGCACAGATACGCAGTATTTT.

The chain is built from TRBV6-2 or TRBV6-3 and TRBJ1-2, with TRBD1 matching over 11 bases. After removal of 2 bases from V and 3 bases from J, the junction contained 5 bases not matched to a gene. In germline, CDR1 is MNHEY, CDR2 SVGEGT. This CDR3 spans 16 amino acids. CDR3 sequence reads: CASSYPGQGADYGYTF. CDR3 DNA: TGTGCCAGCAGTTACCCCGGACAGGGGGCGGACTATGGCTACACCTTC.